This T cell receptor (beta chain) comes out of a study of blood T cell repertoires in COVID-19. Study details: Both acute and convalescent COVID-19 samples were obtained from the United States, Italy and Spain. The analysed material was cDNA or gDNA that came from T cells, B-cell-depleted T cells, or PBMCs.

J was trimmed by 6 bases and V by 8 bases; bases with no gene match: 3. The germline CDR1 and CDR2 sequences are SGDLS and YYNGEE. This CDR3 is 12 amino acids long. Authors' methods: Reference gene primer amplification gave nucleated cell count estimates. Some clones are missing from TCRdb's copy, which holds only in-frame ones; the method was immunoSEQ multiplex PCR. V, J and clone size are those of that table, while D and trimming were read from the DNA. The repertoire includes about 200,000 clones, approximately 90% of them detected once, and 20% to 25% sits in the top ten. This clonotype was sampled from a man in his 60s with active or convalescent COVID-19. Sequences were obtained from peripheral blood. The rearrangement joins TRBV9 to TRBJ1-4; 8 bases agree with TRBD1. The CDR3 here is CASQGADEKLFF. CDR3 nucleotide sequence: TGTGCCAGTCAGGGGGCGGATGAAAAACTGTTTTTT.